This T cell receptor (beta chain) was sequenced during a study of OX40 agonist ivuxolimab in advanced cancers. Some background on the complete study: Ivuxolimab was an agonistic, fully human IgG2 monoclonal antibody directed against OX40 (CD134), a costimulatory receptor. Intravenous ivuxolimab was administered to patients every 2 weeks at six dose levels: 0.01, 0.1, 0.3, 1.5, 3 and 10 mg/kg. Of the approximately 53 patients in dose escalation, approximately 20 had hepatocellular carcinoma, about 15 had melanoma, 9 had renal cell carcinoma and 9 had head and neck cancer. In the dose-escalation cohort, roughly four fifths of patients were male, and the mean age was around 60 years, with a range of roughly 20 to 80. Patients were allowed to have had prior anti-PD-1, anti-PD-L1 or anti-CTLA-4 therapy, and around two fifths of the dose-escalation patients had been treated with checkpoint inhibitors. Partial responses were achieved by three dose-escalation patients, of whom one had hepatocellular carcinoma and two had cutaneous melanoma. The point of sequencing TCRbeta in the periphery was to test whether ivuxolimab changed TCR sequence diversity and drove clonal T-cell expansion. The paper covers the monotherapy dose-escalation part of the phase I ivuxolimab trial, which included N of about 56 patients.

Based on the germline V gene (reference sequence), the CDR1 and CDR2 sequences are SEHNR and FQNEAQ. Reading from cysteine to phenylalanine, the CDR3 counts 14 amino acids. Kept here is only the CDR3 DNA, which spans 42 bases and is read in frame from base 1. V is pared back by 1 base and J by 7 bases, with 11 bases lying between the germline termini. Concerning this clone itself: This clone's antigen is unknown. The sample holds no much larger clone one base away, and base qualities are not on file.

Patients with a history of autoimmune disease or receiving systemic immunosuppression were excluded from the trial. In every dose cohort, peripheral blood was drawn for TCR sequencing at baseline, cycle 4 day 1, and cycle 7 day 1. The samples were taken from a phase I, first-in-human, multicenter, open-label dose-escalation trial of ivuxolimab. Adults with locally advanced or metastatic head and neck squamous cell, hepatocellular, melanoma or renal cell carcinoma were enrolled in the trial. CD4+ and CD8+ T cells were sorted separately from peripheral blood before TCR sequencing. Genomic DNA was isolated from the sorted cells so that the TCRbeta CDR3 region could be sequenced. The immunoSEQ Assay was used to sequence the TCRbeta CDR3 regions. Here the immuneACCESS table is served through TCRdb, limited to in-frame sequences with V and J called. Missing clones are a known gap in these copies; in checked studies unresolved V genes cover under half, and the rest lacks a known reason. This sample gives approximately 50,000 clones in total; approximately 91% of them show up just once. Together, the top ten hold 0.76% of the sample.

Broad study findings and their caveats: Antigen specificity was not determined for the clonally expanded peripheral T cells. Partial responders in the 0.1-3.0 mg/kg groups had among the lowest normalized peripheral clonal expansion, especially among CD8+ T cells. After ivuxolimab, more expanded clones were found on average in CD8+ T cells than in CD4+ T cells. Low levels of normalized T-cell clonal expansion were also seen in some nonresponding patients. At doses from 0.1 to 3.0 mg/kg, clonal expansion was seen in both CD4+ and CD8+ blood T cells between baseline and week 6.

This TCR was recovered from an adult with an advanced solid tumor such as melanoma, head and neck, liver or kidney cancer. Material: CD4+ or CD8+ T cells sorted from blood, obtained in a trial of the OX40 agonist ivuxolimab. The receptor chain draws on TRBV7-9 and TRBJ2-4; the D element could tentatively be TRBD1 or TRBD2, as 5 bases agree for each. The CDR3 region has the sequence CASSLVRDGNIQYF. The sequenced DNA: TGTGCCAGCAGCTTAGTTAGGGACGGGAACATTCAGTACTTC.